The rows below give T cell receptor beta chains drawn from one sample of a study of metastatic and nonmetastatic thyroid tumors. TCRdb re-processed the PCR reads through MiXCR. Of about 22,000 clones in the sample, roughly 18% were seen once. Sequencing was performed on adjacent normal tissue. These receptors all come from a male donor with papillary thyroid cancer or a benign thyroid nodule (not recorded which). Some clones in this sample may be carry-over from other donors' samples. CDR3s include the opening cysteine and the closing phenylalanine or tryptophan. Each record gives: CDR3 protein, J gene, clone size, V gene, D gene. A D gene is named only where the DNA matches it firmly. Some rows mark clone size as missing; the rest say once, few, many or name a class of expanded clone.

cdr3_aa: CASSSGRGWSNEKLFF; j_call: TRBJ1-4; clone_size: many; v_call: TRBV5-1; d_call: NA
cdr3_aa: CASSLSGVGDYEQYF; j_call: TRBJ2-7; clone_size: NA; v_call: TRBV5-1; d_call: NA
cdr3_aa: CATSRDSLGLAGITDTQYF; j_call: TRBJ2-3; clone_size: many; v_call: TRBV15; d_call: TRBD2
cdr3_aa: CASSRDYRSYSEQFF; j_call: TRBJ2-1; clone_size: few; v_call: TRBV19; d_call: TRBD2
cdr3_aa: CASGRNEQFF; j_call: TRBJ2-1; clone_size: medium-sized; v_call: TRBV12-3/TRBV12-4; d_call: NA
cdr3_aa: CASSLVAVGGDGYTF; j_call: TRBJ1-2; clone_size: NA; v_call: TRBV7-2; d_call: NA
cdr3_aa: CASGDSTSTDTQYF; j_call: TRBJ2-3; clone_size: many; v_call: TRBV9; d_call: TRBD1
cdr3_aa: CASRENNEQFF; j_call: TRBJ2-1; clone_size: medium-sized; v_call: TRBV6-2/TRBV6-3; d_call: NA
cdr3_aa: CASAAINDNEQFF; j_call: TRBJ2-1; clone_size: NA; v_call: TRBV5-4; d_call: NA
cdr3_aa: CASSEAAGAAYEQYF; j_call: TRBJ2-7; clone_size: few; v_call: TRBV6-1; d_call: TRBD2
cdr3_aa: CASSTGTGTQETQYF; j_call: TRBJ2-5; clone_size: NA; v_call: TRBV6-1; d_call: NA
cdr3_aa: CASSLVGESYEQYF; j_call: TRBJ2-7; clone_size: few; v_call: TRBV9; d_call: NA
cdr3_aa: CASKGTDASNYGYTF; j_call: TRBJ1-2; clone_size: medium-sized; v_call: TRBV10-1; d_call: NA
cdr3_aa: CTSSRVDRAVNGYTF; j_call: TRBJ1-2; clone_size: NA; v_call: TRBV5-1; d_call: TRBD1
cdr3_aa: CASSYYFTGTGEKLFF; j_call: TRBJ1-4; clone_size: many; v_call: TRBV6-1; d_call: TRBD1
cdr3_aa: CASSADRARAGNTIYF; j_call: TRBJ1-3; clone_size: NA; v_call: TRBV6-1; d_call: TRBD1
cdr3_aa: CASSPLAVSTDTQYF; j_call: TRBJ2-3; clone_size: many; v_call: TRBV7-8; d_call: TRBD2
cdr3_aa: CASSSGTSGLRAGELFF; j_call: TRBJ2-2; clone_size: many; v_call: TRBV11-1; d_call: TRBD2
cdr3_aa: CAIRAEGVGSNQPQHF; j_call: TRBJ1-5; clone_size: many; v_call: TRBV10-3; d_call: NA
cdr3_aa: CATSQGTAYNEQFF; j_call: TRBJ2-1; clone_size: NA; v_call: TRBV24-1; d_call: TRBD1
cdr3_aa: CAISPRQGVYEQYF; j_call: TRBJ2-7; clone_size: few; v_call: TRBV6-1; d_call: TRBD1
cdr3_aa: CASSLQISSGGDTQYF; j_call: TRBJ2-3; clone_size: many; v_call: TRBV7-2; d_call: TRBD2
cdr3_aa: CASSTDRGLYEQFF; j_call: TRBJ2-1; clone_size: many; v_call: TRBV5-4; d_call: TRBD1
cdr3_aa: CSARDRARNYGYTF; j_call: TRBJ1-2; clone_size: many; v_call: TRBV20-1; d_call: NA
cdr3_aa: CASSFASGPGETQYF; j_call: TRBJ2-3; clone_size: many; v_call: TRBV5-1; d_call: TRBD2
cdr3_aa: CASMEANEQYF; j_call: TRBJ2-7; clone_size: few; v_call: TRBV6-1; d_call: NA